This T cell receptor (beta chain) was captured by sequencing in a study of cytomegalovirus exposure and HLA in healthy donors. The PCR contained 60 Vbeta and 13 Jbeta primers. Generated by immunoSEQ multiplex PCR, the TCRdb table keeps only in-frame clones and is missing some. The top ten clones hold approximately 6.4% of a sample with 110,000 or so clones, roughly 9% of them seen once. CDR3 length equals 15 residues. The germline V gene has CDR1 ENHRY and CDR2 SYGVKD. Trimming left V 8 bases short and J 4 bases short, with 18 bases between. This clone was counted between two and nine times. Antigen unknown. General study points: A later analysis reportedly found that, within productive TCRs, an Asian-associated ancestry cluster had fewer N-insertions than the mean observed across the approximately 660 donors. Association of a missense DCLRE1C variant with TCR beta V- and J-gene trimming was reported in a later analysis.

This clonotype was obtained from a woman in her 40s in good health and CMV-seropositive. The rearrangement links TRBV10-3 to TRBJ1-5, with D unresolved. The specimen was PBMCs. CDR3 protein: CAISSGFSQNQPQHF. The DNA for the CDR3 is TGTGCCATCTCGTCCGGGTTCAGCCAAAATCAGCCCCAGCATTTT.